The clone carrying this TCR beta chain is categorized as medium-sized. What it binds is unknown. These data belong to a study of T cell responses to AZD1222 COVID-19 vaccine. Study-wide results and caveats: An increase in Spike-specific TCR breadth and depth was observed after two AZD1222 doses. Along spike, vaccine-associated CD4 TCRs were found throughout, with dominance at 160-218 and 743-854. Females made up more of the donors, who were largely white British, and clonal diversity may have come out too low.

Germline loops: CDR1 LGHNA, CDR2 YNFKEQ. J was trimmed by 6 bases and V by 5 bases; bases with no gene match: 4. The CDR3 contains 14 residues. Method: immunoSEQ multiplex PCR; TCRdb's copy keeps in-frame clones and lacks some. This sample has approximately 90,000 clones, with 85% to 90% found just once. The source is an adult in good health. The material sequenced was peripheral blood, taken on day 0 of AZD1222 vaccination. The rearrangement uses TRBV4-2 and TRBJ1-6; 7 bases are shared with TRBD1. The CDR3 DNA follows: TGTGCCAGCAGCGGCCGGGACAGTAATTCACCCCTCCACTTT. Its protein is CASSGRDSNSPLHF.